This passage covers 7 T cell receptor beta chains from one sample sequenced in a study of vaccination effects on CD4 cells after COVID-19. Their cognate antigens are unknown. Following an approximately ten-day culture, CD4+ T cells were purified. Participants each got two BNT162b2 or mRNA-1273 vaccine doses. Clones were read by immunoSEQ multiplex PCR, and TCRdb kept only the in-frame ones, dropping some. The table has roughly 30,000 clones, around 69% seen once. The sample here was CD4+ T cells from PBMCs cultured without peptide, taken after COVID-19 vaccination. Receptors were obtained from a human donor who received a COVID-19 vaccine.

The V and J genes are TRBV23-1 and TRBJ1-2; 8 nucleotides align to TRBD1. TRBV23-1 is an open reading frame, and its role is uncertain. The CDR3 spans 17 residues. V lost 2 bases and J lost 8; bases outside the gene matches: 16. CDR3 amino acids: CASSQGRGGQGGRGYTF. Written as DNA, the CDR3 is TGCGCCAGCAGTCAAGGTCGAGGAGGACAGGGAGGAAGGGGCTACACCTTC.

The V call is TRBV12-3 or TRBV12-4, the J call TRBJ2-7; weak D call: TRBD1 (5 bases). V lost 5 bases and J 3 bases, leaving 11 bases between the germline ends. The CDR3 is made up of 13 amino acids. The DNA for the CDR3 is TGTGCCAGCAGTCGAACTACAGGCTACGAGCAGTACTTC. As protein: CASSRTTGYEQYF.

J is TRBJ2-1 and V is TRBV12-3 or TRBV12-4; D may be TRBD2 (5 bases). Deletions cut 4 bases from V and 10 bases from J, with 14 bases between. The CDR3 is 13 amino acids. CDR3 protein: CASSSSLAREQFF. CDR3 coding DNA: TGTGCCAGCAGTTCTAGTTTAGCGCGAGAGCAGTTCTTC.

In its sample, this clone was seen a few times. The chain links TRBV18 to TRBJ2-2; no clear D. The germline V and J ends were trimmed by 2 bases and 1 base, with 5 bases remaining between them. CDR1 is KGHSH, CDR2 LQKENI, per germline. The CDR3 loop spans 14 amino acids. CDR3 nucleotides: TGTGCCAGCTCACCAGAGCGGAACACCGGGGAGCTGTTTTTT. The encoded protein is CASSPERNTGELFF.

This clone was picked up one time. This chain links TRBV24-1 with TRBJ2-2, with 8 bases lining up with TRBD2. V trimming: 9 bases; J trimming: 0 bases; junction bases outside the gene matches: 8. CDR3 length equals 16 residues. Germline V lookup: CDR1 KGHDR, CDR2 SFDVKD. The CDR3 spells CATRARGGSNTGELFF. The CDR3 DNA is TGTGCCACCCGCGCCCGGGGGGGGTCGAACACCGGGGAGCTGTTTTTT.

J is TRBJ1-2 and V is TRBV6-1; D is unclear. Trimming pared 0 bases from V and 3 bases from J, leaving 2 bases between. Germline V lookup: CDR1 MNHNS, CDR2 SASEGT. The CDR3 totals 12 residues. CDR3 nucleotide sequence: TGTGCCAGCAGTGAAGCGGACTATGGCTACACCTTC. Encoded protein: CASSEADYGYTF.

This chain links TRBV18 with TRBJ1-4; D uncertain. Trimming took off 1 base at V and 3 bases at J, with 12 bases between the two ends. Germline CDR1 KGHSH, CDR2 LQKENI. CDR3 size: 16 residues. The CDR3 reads CASSPLPWTANEKLFF. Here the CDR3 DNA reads TGTGCCAGCTCACCACTCCCTTGGACCGCTAATGAAAAACTGTTTTTT.